Below, one TCR beta chain is given with its context. This CDR3 has 15 amino acids. The J segment lost 4 bases and the V segment lost 3 bases, leaving 3 bases of the junction unmatched. Germline CDR1 MNHEY, CDR2 SVGAGI. This entry belongs to a study of blood T cell repertoires in COVID-19. On the study more broadly: Samples taken during acute and convalescent COVID-19 were collected in the United States, Italy and Spain. The analysed material was cDNA or gDNA that came from T cells, B-cell-depleted T cells, or PBMCs.

Original analysis: Amplification from reference gene primers served as the basis for estimated nucleated cell counts. Clones were read by immunoSEQ multiplex PCR, and TCRdb kept only the in-frame ones, dropping some. That table is the source of V, J and clone size, and D and trimming were worked out from the DNA. The sample lists a few hundred thousand clones; 85% were seen once. Living in about two dozen US areas, the participants were between about 18 and 100 years of age. This TCR was recovered from a woman aged 45 to 65 who had recovered from COVID-19. The chain links TRBV6-5 to TRBJ2-2; 9 bases are shared with TRBD2. Sequencing was performed on PBMCs or T cells enriched from blood (not recorded which). For the CDR3, the DNA is TGTGCCAGCAGTTATGGTAGCGGGAGCACCGGGGAGCTGTTTTTT. This codes for CASSYGSGSTGELFF.